The 28 T cell receptor beta chains given below trace back to one sample, sequenced in a study of cytomegalovirus exposure and HLA in healthy donors. PCR was performed using 60 Vbeta and 13 Jbeta primers. Measured with immunoSEQ multiplex PCR; TCRdb has only the in-frame clones, and not every one. The sample lists 150,000 to 200,000 clones, over 60% occurring once. Input material: PBMCs. Receptors were obtained from a woman aged 30 to 39 in good health and CMV-seronegative.

The chain joins TRBV5-1 to TRBJ2-7; a weak D match, TRBD1 (6 bases). The V gene's germline CDR1 is SGHRS and CDR2 YFSETQ. The CDR3 totals 16 residues. Trimming removed 0 bases from V and 0 bases from J, with 13 bases in between. The CDR3: CASSLEGTGISYEQYF. In DNA, the CDR3 is TGCGCCAGCAGCTTGGAAGGAACAGGGATCTCCTACGAGCAGTACTTC.

V is TRBV5-8 and J is TRBJ1-5; maybe TRBD1 (5 bases). V was pared by 4 bases and J by 1 base, with 15 bases between. This CDR3 has 16 residues. Germline CDR1 reads SGHTS; CDR2 reads YDEGEE. The CDR3 bases are TGTGCCAGCAGCGGGAGGGTCGGGGGGAGCAATCAGCCCCAGCATTTT. Amino acids: CASSGRVGGSNQPQHF. The whole variable domain, remainder taken from reference TRBV5-8 and TRBJ1-5, is EAGVTQSPTHLIKTRGQQATLRCSPISGHTSVYWYQQALGLGLQFLLWYDEGEERNRGNFPPRFSGRQFPNYSSELNVNALELEDSALYLCASSGRVGGSNQPQHFGDGTRLSIL.

This clone was seen a few times. This chain uses TRBV25-1 with TRBJ1-4; D possibly corresponds to TRBD1 (5 bases). The CDR3 spans 15 residues. CDR1 is MGHDK, CDR2 SYGVNS, per germline. Trimming left V 4 bases short and J 3 bases short, with 12 bases between. The CDR3 DNA reads TGTGCCAGCAGTGTATCAGGGCGGCCTAATGAAAAACTGTTTTTT. Protein sequence: CASSVSGRPNEKLFF.

V is TRBV27 and J is TRBJ2-5; 7 positions match TRBD2. The CDR3 covers 15 residues. Germline lookup yields CDR1 MNHEY and CDR2 SMNVEV (reference sequence). The ends lost 5 bases at V and 0 bases at J; junction bases unmatched: 6. This CDR3 reads CASSPRGDNQETQYF. In nucleotides, the CDR3 is TGTGCCAGCAGTCCCCGGGGGGATAACCAAGAGACCCAGTACTTC.

The chain carries TRBV7-9 and TRBJ1-3, with D possibly matching TRBD1 (5 bases). The CDR3 totals 16 residues. Per germline, CDR1 SEHNR and CDR2 FQNEAQ (reference sequence). V was clipped by 1 base and J by 0 bases, with 10 bases between them. The DNA of the CDR3 is TGTGCCAGCAGCTTAGATATGGGGCACTCTGGAAACACCATATATTTT. Protein sequence: CASSLDMGHSGNTIYF.

V usage is TRBV5-6 and J usage is TRBJ1-2, with 9 bases matching TRBD1. The CDR3 runs to 15 residues. Unmatched junction bases numbered 7, after V lost 7 bases and J lost 0 bases. Germline V gene sequence: CDR1 SGHDT, CDR2 YYEEEE. The CDR3 loop reads CASGTGPSPNYGYTF. The CDR3 nucleotides read TGTGCCAGCGGGACAGGGCCCTCCCCTAACTATGGCTACACCTTC.

J is TRBJ2-1 and V is TRBV7-2; weak D call: TRBD2 (5 bases). The CDR3 sequence is 15 residues long. With 1 base removed from V and 2 bases from J, the gap between germline ends came to 9 bases. The germline V gene encodes CDR1 SGHTA and CDR2 FQGNSA. Here the CDR3 reads CASSLVREAYNEQFF. The CDR3 nucleotides are TGTGCCAGCAGCTTAGTACGGGAAGCCTACAATGAGCAGTTCTTC. Filled out from reference TRBV7-2 and TRBJ2-1, the complete variable domain reads GAGVSQSPSNKVTEKGKDVELRCDPISGHTALYWYRQSLGQGLEFLIYFQGNSAPDKSGLPSDRFSAERTGGSVSTLTIQRTQQEDSAVYLCASSLVREAYNEQFFGPGTRLTVL.

V and J are TRBV4-1 and TRBJ2-7; D uncertain. This CDR3 comprises 14 residues. Trimming took 3 bases from V and 4 from J, leaving 13 bases between them. Looked up from germline, CDR1 is MGHRA and CDR2 is YSYEKL. The CDR3 DNA follows: TGCGCCAGCAGCCATATCACTCGCGAGTACGAGCAGTACTTC. It yields the protein CASSHITREYEQYF.

The V and J genes are TRBV5-1 and TRBJ2-7, with a weak D call TRBD1 (5 bases). This CDR3 region has 13 residues. The V gene's germline CDR1 is SGHRS and CDR2 YFSETQ. V was pared by 5 bases and J by 3 bases, with 12 bases between. The CDR3 loop is CASSHDRFYEQYF. The DNA of the CDR3 is TGCGCCAGCAGTCACGACAGATTCTACGAGCAGTACTTC.

The chain carries TRBV5-1 and TRBJ1-6; maybe TRBD1 (6 bases). The CDR3 has 16 residues. Between the trimmed V and J ends, which lost 4 bases and 0 bases, there was a span of 11 bases. Germline V gives CDR1 SGHRS, CDR2 YFSETQ. The CDR3 loop reads CASSPRTDSYNSPLHF. As DNA, the CDR3 is TGCGCCAGCAGCCCCAGGACAGACTCCTATAATTCACCCCTCCACTTT.

J is TRBJ1-5 and V is TRBV11-2; perhaps TRBD1 as D (6 bases). V lost 1 base to trimming and J lost 0 bases, with 16 bases between them. CDR1 is SGHAT and CDR2 is FQNNGV in the germline V gene. The CDR3 is 18 residues long. The CDR3 coding sequence is TGTGCCAGCAGCTTAGGAAGGCAGGGACACCCTAGCAATCAGCCCCAGCATTTT. Its translation is CASSLGRQGHPSNQPQHF.

The rearrangement links TRBV10-3 to TRBJ1-2; D is possibly TRBD1 (6 bases). The CDR3 extends over 14 amino acids. Per the germline V gene, CDR1 is ENHRY and CDR2 is SYGVKD. V lost 4 bases to trimming and J lost 7 bases, with 16 bases between them. The CDR3 DNA reads as TGTGCCATCAGTGTTGAGCGGGGGCGGAGTGGCTACACCTTC. As protein: CAISVERGRSGYTF.

This chain joins TRBV9 and TRBJ2-3, with TRBD2 matching 10 bases. From germline, CDR1 is SGDLS and CDR2 YYNGEE. The CDR3 totals 16 residues. V lost 0 bases to trimming and J lost 3 bases; unmatched junction nucleotides: 4. In nucleotides, the CDR3 is TGTGCCAGCAGCGTAGGCCTAGCGGGGGTAACAGATACGCAGTATTTT. The encoded protein is CASSVGLAGVTDTQYF.

This clone was detected a few times. This chain connects TRBV13 to TRBJ1-2; D possibly corresponds to TRBD1 (6 bases). CDR1 and CDR2 (germline): PRHDT, FYEKMQ (reference sequence). This CDR3 spans 15 amino acids. V was shortened by 1 base and J by 6 bases, with 15 bases between the two germline ends. CDR3 region: CASSLVPGTQDGYTF. CDR3 sequence (DNA): TGTGCCAGCAGCTTAGTGCCCGGGACACAGGATGGCTACACCTTC. Filled out from reference TRBV13 and TRBJ1-2, the complete variable domain reads AAGVIQSPRHLIKEKRETATLKCYPIPRHDTVYWYQQGPGQDPQFLISFYEKMQSDKGSIPDRFSAQQFSDYHSELNMSSLELGDSALYFCASSLVPGTQDGYTFGSGTRLTVV.

The chain recombines TRBV4-1 with TRBJ1-4; TRBD1 matches 8 bases. The V and J ends lost 2 bases and 0 bases, in that order; junction bases with no gene match: 14. Germline values: CDR1 MGHRA, CDR2 YSYEKL. The CDR3 runs 20 residues. The CDR3 protein is CASSQRPPATGDPTNEKLFF. The CDR3 bases are TGCGCCAGCAGCCAACGTCCGCCCGCGACAGGGGACCCAACTAATGAAAAACTGTTTTTT.

This clone was seen a single time. Written as DNA, the CDR3 is TGTGCCAGCAGCCTCACGGTCTCCTACGAGCAGTACTTC. Its translation is CASSLTVSYEQYF. The chain joins TRBV4-2 to TRBJ2-7; D remains unclear. The germline gives CDR1 LGHNA, CDR2 YNFKEQ. The CDR3 covers 13 residues. The germline V and J ends were trimmed by 4 bases and 0 bases, with 7 bases remaining between them.

This chain uses TRBV4-3 with TRBJ2-2; 10 bases fit TRBD2. This CDR3 spans 16 amino acids. V shed 4 bases and J 0 bases; nucleotides not matched to a gene: 2. Germline lookup yields CDR1 LGHNA and CDR2 YSLEER. CDR3 in DNA: TGCGCCAGCAGCCCAGGACTAGCGGCGAACACCGGGGAGCTGTTTTTT. Protein sequence: CASSPGLAANTGELFF.

V and J are TRBV6-1 and TRBJ2-3, with 7 positions matching TRBD2. CDR3 length equals 15 residues. The V gene's germline CDR1 is MNHNS and CDR2 SASEGT. Trimming removed 1 base from V and 3 bases from J; junction bases left unmatched: 4. CDR3 coding DNA: TGTGCCAGCAGTGAAGGGGGGGGTCAGACAGATACGCAGTATTTT. This translates into CASSEGGGQTDTQYF.

The CDR3 DNA reads TGTGCCTGGAGTGGGTATACGGGGCAGGGGCCCAATGAGCAGTTCTTC. As protein: CAWSGYTGQGPNEQFF. The chain is built from TRBV30 and TRBJ2-1, with a weak D call TRBD1 (6 bases). Trimming shortened V by 1 base and J by 6 bases, and 19 bases separated the two germline ends. Germline V lookup: CDR1 GTSNPN, CDR2 SVGIG (reference sequence). This CDR3 has 16 amino acids.

Points on this clone: In the same sample, other DNA sequences code for this CDR3. The chain combines TRBV15 with TRBJ2-5; 14 bases align to TRBD2. The CDR3 totals 17 residues. V dropped 0 bases and J dropped 5; count of bases not matched to a gene: 5. The germline V gene has CDR1 LNHNV and CDR2 YYDKDF (reference sequence). In DNA, the CDR3 is TGTGCCACCAGCAGAGACCGGGGACTAGCGGGGGAGGAGACCCAGTACTTC. This sequence encodes CATSRDRGLAGEETQYF.

The chain joins TRBV2 to TRBJ2-3; 7 positions match TRBD1. Germline V CDR1 and CDR2: SNHLY, FYNNEI. V was clipped by 6 bases and J by 4 bases; unmatched bases: 1. The CDR3 length is 12 residues. CDR3 protein: CASRQGADTQYF. In DNA form, the CDR3 reads TGTGCCAGCAGGCAGGGGGCAGATACGCAGTATTTT.

This rearrangement joins TRBV9 to TRBJ1-5; D is unclear. The germline gives CDR1 SGDLS, CDR2 YYNGEE. Deletions cut 0 bases from V and 5 bases from J, with 12 bases between. The CDR3 extends over 15 amino acids. The CDR3 is CASSVGARRDQPQHF. The CDR3 DNA reads TGTGCCAGCAGCGTAGGCGCACGGAGGGATCAGCCCCAGCATTTT.

The chain links TRBV5-6 to TRBJ1-5, with a possible D match to TRBD1 (5 bases). There are 15 residues in the CDR3. Germline values: CDR1 SGHDT, CDR2 YYEEEE. Between the trimmed V and J ends, which lost 4 bases and 3 bases, there was a span of 14 bases. CDR3 residues: CASSTSGHLNQPQHF. The CDR3 nucleotides read TGTGCCAGCAGCACTTCCGGACACCTCAATCAGCCCCAGCATTTT.

The chain carries TRBV5-4 and TRBJ2-3; 10 positions match TRBD2. Trimming took 0 bases from V and 0 from J; bases not matched to a gene: 4. The length of the CDR3 is 17 residues. Germline loops: CDR1 SGHNT, CDR2 YYREEE (reference sequence). CDR3 loop: CASSLGLAGVSTDTQYF. The CDR3 DNA follows: TGTGCCAGCAGCTTGGGGCTAGCGGGGGTTAGCACAGATACGCAGTATTTT.

This clone occurred once. V gene TRBV5-1 combines with J gene TRBJ2-6; TRBD1 is a possible D gene (5 bases). The germline V gene has CDR1 SGHRS and CDR2 YFSETQ. V lost 4 bases, J lost 0 bases, and 11 bases lay in between. CDR3 size: 16 residues. CDR3 nucleotides: TGCGCCAGCAGCGCCACAGGTTCCTCTGGGGCCAACGTCCTGACTTTC. Encoded protein: CASSATGSSGANVLTF. The variable domain in full, completed from reference TRBV5-1 and TRBJ2-6, reads KAGVTQTPRYLIKTRGQQVTLSCSPISGHRSVSWYQQTPGQGLQFLFEYFSETQRNKGNFPGRFSGRQFSNSRSEMNVSTLELGDSALYLCASSATGSSGANVLTFGAGSRLTVL.

The count of this clone is one. The rearrangement uses TRBV2 and TRBJ2-7; a weak D match, TRBD2 (5 bases). V gave up 6 bases and J gave up 2 bases, with 17 bases separating them. The CDR3 is 15 residues long. Germline V gives CDR1 SNHLY, CDR2 FYNNEI. The DNA for the CDR3 is TGTGCCAGCAGCCCCGAGGGATACAAGGCCTACGAGCAGTACTTC. Its protein product is CASSPEGYKAYEQYF.

The chain employs TRBV29-1 and TRBJ2-2; 8 bases align to TRBD2. CDR3 size: 13 residues. From germline, CDR1 is SQVTM and CDR2 ANQGSEA. V lost 6 bases to trimming and J lost 9 bases; unmatched junction nucleotides: 9. The CDR3 nucleotides read TGCAGCGTCCAAGGACTAGCTCGCCGGGAGCTGTTTTTT. Amino acids: CSVQGLARRELFF.

The rearrangement uses TRBV4-3 and TRBJ2-7; 9 positions match TRBD2. The CDR3 has 18 residues. Trimming took 1 base from V and 2 from J; bases not matched to a gene: 12. CDR1 and CDR2 (germline): LGHNA, YSLEER. CDR3 sequence reads: CASSQVREISGSAYEQYF. The CDR3 coding sequence is TGCGCCAGCAGCCAAGTTCGAGAAATTAGCGGGAGTGCCTACGAGCAGTACTTC.